This T cell receptor (beta chain) was sequenced in a study of blood T cell repertoires in COVID-19. Study overall: Researchers got acute and convalescent COVID-19 samples from the United States, Italy and Spain. PBMCs, B-cell-depleted T cells, or T cells were the source of the cDNA or gDNA that made up the material.

The CDR3 runs to 16 residues. The V gene's germline CDR1 is LNHNV and CDR2 YYDKDF (reference sequence). V lost 5 bases, J lost 0 bases, and 14 bases lay in between. Per the original data handling: Estimation of nucleated cell counts relied on the amplification of reference gene primers. TCRdb's copy holds only in-frame clones and misses some; the assay was immunoSEQ multiplex PCR. V, J and clone size were drawn from that table, and D and trimming were deduced from the DNA. The profile covers 30,000 to 50,000 clones, with 79% appearing a single time and approximately 20% taken by the ten largest. The chain is built from TRBV15 and TRBJ1-3; D unclear. The sequencing input was peripheral blood. The origin of this receptor is a man aged 70-80 years with acute or convalescent COVID-19. The CDR3 coding sequence is TGTGCCACCAGCCCAAACCCAGACTTCTCTGGAAACACCATATATTTT. Its translation is CATSPNPDFSGNTIYF.